The entry below describes one TCR beta chain. The CDR3 sequence is 16 residues long. In germline, CDR1 is MNHEY, CDR2 SMNVEV (reference sequence). TCR beta cDNA was generated via 5'RACE template switching incorporating UMIs. TCRdb reanalyzed the 5' RACE reads and collapses them to one entry per CDR3 protein, without DNA. This sample's table reports under 600,000 distinct CDR3 sequences. This sample was taken from a study of T cells expressing NK-cell markers. Study overall: In sorted CD3+CD56+NKG2C+, CD3+CD56+NKG2C- and CD3+CD56-NKG2C+ T cells, TCR beta repertoires were obtained.

The sequence was collected from a woman in her 50s in good health. The sequenced material came from blood T cells: a sorted CD56 or NKG2C T cell subset, CD4+ or CD8+ T cells, or bulk PBMC T cells (not recorded which). This chain connects TRBV27 to TRBJ2-5; the TCRdb call, TRBD2, lacks DNA for checking. The CDR3 region is CASGPSGLAVQETQYF.